The 30 T cell receptor beta chains given below trace back to one sample, sequenced in a study of response to subunit inactivated influenza vaccine. TCRdb fed the RT-PCR reads into MiXCR, producing one record per CDR3 protein. The sample records 430,000 or so distinct CDR3 sequences, 9.5% to 13% being singletons. This specimen was PBMCs from blood, taken roughly 47 days after vaccination. Every receptor here comes from a man aged 45-65 years who received an inactivated influenza vaccine.

This clonotype has more than one count but fewer than ten. CDR3 region: CASSSYYYEQYF. The CDR3 DNA follows: TGTGCCAGCAGCTCTTATTACTACGAGCAGTACTTC. The genes are TRBV7-9 and TRBJ2-7, with D unresolved. V lost 4 bases, J lost 3 bases, and 7 bases lay in between. Looked up from germline, CDR1 is SEHNR and CDR2 is FQNEAQ (reference sequence). CDR3 length: 12 residues.

The gene calls are TRBV6-1 and TRBJ2-1; 10 bases agree with TRBD2. V shed 6 bases and J 8 bases; nucleotides not matched to a gene: 10. This CDR3 region has 15 residues. Germline CDR1 and CDR2: MNHNS and SASEGT. The CDR3 coding sequence is TGTGCCAGCAGAATACGCAGCGGGGGGGACGATGAGCAGTTCTTC. Protein sequence: CASRIRSGGDDEQFF.

The chain joins TRBV12-3 or TRBV12-4 to TRBJ2-1; D is perhaps TRBD1 or TRBD2 (5 bases each). The CDR3 consists of 17 residues. V lost 0 bases to trimming and J lost 0 bases, with 12 bases between them. CDR3 loop: CASSLAKAGSSYNEQFF. DNA for the CDR3: TGTGCCAGCAGTTTAGCCAAGGCAGGGAGCTCCTACAATGAGCAGTTCTTC.

This clonotype was counted only a few times. V is TRBV28 and J is TRBJ2-7, with a tentative D call TRBD1 (5 bases). CDR3 size: 15 residues. The V end was cut by 5 bases, the J end by 6 bases, with 20 bases between. Germline V gene sequence: CDR1 MDHEN, CDR2 SYDVKM. This CDR3 is CASSRPPGNWGEQYF. CDR3 coding DNA: TGTGCCAGCAGTCGCCCCCCAGGGAACTGGGGCGAGCAGTACTTC.

V gene TRBV28 combines with J gene TRBJ2-3; the match to TRBD2 covers 7 bases. The V segment lost 2 bases and the J segment 1 base; nucleotides outside the gene matches: 6. CDR3 length: 16 amino acids. Germline CDR1 and CDR2: MDHEN and SYDVKM. The DNA of the CDR3 is TGTGCCAGCAGTTTAAACCAGCGGGAAGGCACAGATACGCAGTATTTT. Translating it yields CASSLNQREGTDTQYF.

The V gene is TRBV20-1, the J gene TRBJ2-2; 7 bases agree with TRBD1. After removal of 3 bases from V and 9 bases from J, the junction contained 7 bases not matched to a gene. CDR1 and CDR2 (germline): DFQATT, SNEGSKA (reference sequence). There are 13 residues in the CDR3. The CDR3 sequence is CSASVTGVRELFF. In nucleotides, the CDR3 is TGCAGTGCTAGTGTTACAGGGGTTCGGGAGCTGTTTTTT.

The chain has TRBV7-2 and TRBJ2-1; no clear D. V shed 4 bases and J shed 10 bases, with 17 bases lying between them. CDR1 and CDR2 from the germline V gene are SGHTA and FQGNSA. This CDR3 is 14 amino acids long. The CDR3 nucleotides read TGTGCCAGCAGCTCACCGGACGGAATGCGGGAGCAGTTCTTC. Amino acids: CASSSPDGMREQFF.

This rearrangement joins TRBV12-3 or TRBV12-4 to TRBJ1-5, with a tentative D call TRBD1 (5 bases). There are 14 residues in the CDR3. The V end was cut by 6 bases, the J end by 6 bases, with 15 bases between. CDR3 DNA: TGTGCCAGCAGCGGGGGGGGGTTTACTCAGCCCCAGCATTTT. Residues: CASSGGGFTQPQHF.

Regarding this clonotype: A read error may explain this, as a much larger clone is one base away. The gene calls are TRBV29-1 and TRBJ2-7; perhaps TRBD1 as D (5 bases). The length of the CDR3 is 13 residues. From germline, CDR1 is SQVTM and CDR2 ANQGSEA. This chain's CDR3 is CSVEIGASYKQYF. CDR3 in DNA: TGCAGCGTTGAGATTGGGGCCTCCTACAAGCAGTACTTC.

This clonotype was observed a single time. This rearrangement joins TRBV6-2 or TRBV6-3 to TRBJ2-4; D is possibly TRBD1 (6 bases). The length of the CDR3 is 14 residues. The germline CDR1 and CDR2 sequences are MNHEY and SVGEGT. The V and J ends lost 7 bases and 6 bases respectively, with 16 bases between them. CDR3 bases: TGTGCCAGCAACGCGCAGGGGCGAAGAAACATTCAGTACTTC. This gives the protein CASNAQGRRNIQYF.

The chain joins TRBV6-5 to TRBJ2-7; 8 bases fit TRBD2. Trimming removed 4 bases from V and 2 bases from J; junction bases left unmatched: 10. The CDR3 length is 16 residues. Germline V gene lookup returns CDR1 MNHEY and CDR2 SVGAGI. This chain's CDR3 is CASSFTGTSGAYEQYF. The CDR3 nucleotides are TGTGCCAGCAGTTTTACCGGTACTAGCGGCGCCTACGAGCAGTACTTC.

This clonotype was seen ten or more times. The chain carries TRBV12-3 or TRBV12-4 and TRBJ2-5; no definite D call. Trimming pared 4 bases from V and 4 bases from J, leaving 7 bases between. The CDR3 contains 12 residues. Here the CDR3 DNA reads TGTGCCAGCAGTTCATTCCCAGAGACCCAGTACTTC. Amino acid sequence: CASSSFPETQYF.

This clonotype was observed a handful of times. The V call is TRBV5-1, the J call TRBJ1-6, with TRBD1 matching over 7 bases. CDR1 is SGHRS and CDR2 is YFSETQ in the germline V gene. The CDR3 has 18 residues. After removal of 4 bases from V and 0 bases from J, the junction contained 10 bases not matched to a gene. The CDR3 is CASSTGQHGDSYNSPLHF. The CDR3 DNA follows: TGCGCCAGCAGCACGGGACAGCACGGGGACTCCTATAATTCACCCCTCCACTTT.

This chain uses TRBV7-2 with TRBJ2-7; D unclear. This CDR3 region has 14 residues. V was clipped by 1 base and J by 3 bases, with 10 bases between them. Per germline, CDR1 SGHTA and CDR2 FQGNSA. CDR3 sequence reads: CASSLEVAYYEQYF. CDR3 in DNA: TGTGCCAGCAGCTTAGAGGTGGCATACTACGAGCAGTACTTC.

A few counts support this clonotype. V usage is TRBV20-1 and J usage is TRBJ1-5; no clear D. Germline V gene lookup returns CDR1 DFQATT and CDR2 SNEGSKA (reference sequence). This CDR3 is built from 12 residues. V was shortened by 5 bases and J by 4 bases, with 9 bases between the two germline ends. CDR3 residues: CSAQAGNQPQHF. In nucleotides, the CDR3 is TGCAGTGCTCAGGCCGGGAATCAGCCCCAGCATTTT.

This clonotype was recorded a few times. The chain uses TRBV7-2 and TRBJ2-5, with 7 bases identical to TRBD2. CDR1 is SGHTA, CDR2 FQGNSA, per germline. The CDR3 has 15 residues. The V segment lost 2 bases and the J segment 4 bases; nucleotides outside the gene matches: 7. The CDR3: CASSLLGEGRETQYF. For the CDR3, the DNA is TGTGCCAGCAGCTTACTAGGGGAGGGAAGAGAGACCCAGTACTTC.

This clonotype was picked up a small number of times. The chain recombines TRBV5-1 with TRBJ1-1; possible D gene TRBD1, 5 bases. V lost 3 bases and J lost 6, with 12 bases in between. CDR1 is SGHRS and CDR2 is YFSETQ in the germline V gene. The CDR3 has 13 residues. CDR3 sequence (DNA): TGCGCCAGCAGCTCCCTAGGGGCCGCTGAAGCTTTCTTT. Residues: CASSSLGAAEAFF.

This clonotype has just a few counts. The chain links TRBV15 to TRBJ2-7; D tentatively reads TRBD1 or TRBD2 (5 bases each). The germline V gene has CDR1 LNHNV and CDR2 YYDKDF (reference sequence). CDR3 size: 15 residues. The V end lost 4 bases, the J end lost 2 bases, and 15 bases lay between the germline ends. The DNA of the CDR3 is TGTGCCACCAGCATGCACCGGGACGTAACCTACGAGCAGTACTTC. It yields the protein CATSMHRDVTYEQYF.

V gene TRBV28 combines with J gene TRBJ2-1; D is uncertain. The CDR3 covers 12 residues. CDR1 is MDHEN, CDR2 SYDVKM, per germline. V dropped 5 bases and J dropped 10 bases, with 12 bases sitting between them. The CDR3 region has the DNA TGTGCCAGCAGTACCTCTCCGGTAGAGCAGTTCTTC. Its protein product is CASSTSPVEQFF.

V gene TRBV6-7 combines with J gene TRBJ2-1; D gene ambiguous. TRBV6-7 has ORF status, its function being uncertain. This CDR3 is built from 16 residues. V lost 0 bases, J lost 5 bases, and 14 bases lay in between. The CDR3 loop reads CASSYSTWQPNNEQFF. CDR3 coding DNA: TGTGCCAGCAGTTACTCGACTTGGCAGCCTAACAATGAGCAGTTCTTC.

This clonotype was counted only a few times. The V call is TRBV10-3, the J call TRBJ2-2, with D unresolved. V was cut by 4 bases and J by 2 bases, with 11 bases left in between. Germline values: CDR1 ENHRY, CDR2 SYGVKD. There are 15 residues in the CDR3. The chain's CDR3 is CAISVGQVNTGELFF. DNA for the CDR3: TGTGCCATCAGTGTGGGCCAGGTTAACACCGGGGAGCTGTTTTTT.

V gene TRBV4-3 combines with J gene TRBJ2-7; the match to TRBD1 covers 8 bases. The CDR3 covers 15 residues. Germline CDR1 LGHNA, CDR2 YSLEER. V was clipped by 0 bases and J by 4 bases; unmatched bases: 5. CDR3 DNA: TGCGCCAGCAGCCAAGACCCTCAGGGGGCGTACGAGCAGTACTTC. This gives the protein CASSQDPQGAYEQYF.

The CDR3: CASTMGTGGLYGYTF. CDR3 nucleotides: TGTGCCAGCACCATGGGGACAGGGGGCCTCTATGGCTACACCTTC. The chain employs TRBV13 and TRBJ1-2; 12 nucleotides line up with TRBD1. The V and J ends lost 7 bases and 4 bases, in that order; junction bases with no gene match: 7. CDR3 length equals 15 residues. The germline V gene has CDR1 PRHDT and CDR2 FYEKMQ (reference sequence).

This clonotype was observed at least ten times. The chain is built from TRBV12-3 or TRBV12-4 and TRBJ2-7; a possible D gene is TRBD1 (6 bases). The CDR3 is made up of 14 amino acids. Trimming removed 7 bases from V and 6 bases from J, with 19 bases in between. DNA of the CDR3: TGTGCCAGCACCCCCCGGGACACATCTACCGAGCAGTACTTC. This encodes CASTPRDTSTEQYF.

This clonotype was found many times. The rearrangement joins TRBV15 to TRBJ2-3; the D gene is possibly TRBD1 (5 bases). Germline V gives CDR1 LNHNV, CDR2 YYDKDF (reference sequence). CDR3 length: 15 amino acids. V was clipped by 0 bases and J by 2 bases, with 9 bases between them. CDR3 protein: CATSRENRLTDTQYF. The CDR3 DNA sequence: TGTGCCACCAGCAGAGAAAACAGGCTCACAGATACGCAGTATTTT.

This clonotype was detected a few times. The gene calls are TRBV6-1 and TRBJ2-7; TRBD1 matches at 7 bases. Germline V gene lookup returns CDR1 MNHNS and CDR2 SASEGT. J was trimmed by 4 bases and V by 7 bases; bases with no gene match: 10. This CDR3 contains 14 residues. This CDR3 reads CASTSDRAAYEQYF. The CDR3, as DNA: TGTGCCAGCACAAGCGACAGGGCGGCGTACGAGCAGTACTTC.

The V gene is TRBV7-2, the J gene TRBJ2-7; 12 positions agree with TRBD2. J lost 5 bases, V lost 5 bases, and 7 bases had no gene match. Germline V gene sequence: CDR1 SGHTA, CDR2 FQGNSA. There are 15 residues in the CDR3. The CDR3: CASSPTSGRSHEQYF. For the CDR3, the DNA is TGTGCCAGCAGCCCAACTAGCGGGAGGTCCCACGAGCAGTACTTC.

The V and J genes are TRBV12-3 or TRBV12-4 and TRBJ2-7; the match to TRBD1 covers 10 bases. Trimming at V came to 4 bases and at J to 0 bases, leaving 9 bases not matched to a gene. The CDR3 is 17 residues long. CDR3 region: CASSSYRTGGISYEQYF. The CDR3 DNA follows: TGTGCCAGCAGTTCCTACCGGACAGGGGGTATCTCCTACGAGCAGTACTTC.

This clonotype occurred many times. The chain carries TRBV4-3 and TRBJ2-3, with 10 bases aligning to TRBD2. Germline lookup yields CDR1 LGHNA and CDR2 YSLEER. With 1 base clipped from V and 5 bases from J, the junction kept 0 bases outside the gene matches. This CDR3 spans 14 amino acids. The CDR3 nucleotides are TGCGCCAGCAGCCAAGGACTAGCGGGAGATACGCAGTATTTT. It yields the protein CASSQGLAGDTQYF.

This clonotype has only one observation. The V call is TRBV11-2, the J call TRBJ1-1; maybe TRBD1 (5 bases). CDR3 length equals 15 residues. Trimming pared 3 bases from V and 3 bases from J, leaving 14 bases between. Germline lookup yields CDR1 SGHAT and CDR2 FQNNGV. CDR3: CASSLQVTGDTEAFF. Written as DNA, the CDR3 is TGTGCCAGCAGCTTGCAGGTAACGGGGGACACTGAAGCTTTCTTT.